The 10 T cell receptor beta chains below were found in one sample sequenced in a study of regulatory T cells in long-lasting Graves disease. To make TCR beta libraries, researchers used iRepertoire HTBI primers and Arm-PCR of CDR3 regions. TCRdb re-analysed the multiplex PCR reads in MiXCR, keeping a single row per CDR3 protein. The table includes around 450,000 distinct CDR3 sequences, about 15% detected once. Described time point: newly diagnosed GD, antithyroid drugs for less than 3 months. With RNA extracted from PBMCs as input, the TCR library was made. A further study also used this sample, focusing on T cells in Graves' hyperthyroidism and ophthalmopathy.

Specimen: peripheral blood mononuclear cells (PBMCs), collected at new diagnosis, from a patient treated with antithyroid drugs. These receptors were collected from a woman aged 35 to 49 with Graves disease.

This clonotype was detected only a few times. The genes are TRBV20-1 and TRBJ2-7; the D gene is possibly TRBD1 (6 bases). Trimming took off 3 bases at V and 0 bases at J, with 15 bases between the two ends. The CDR3 loop spans 15 amino acids. CDR1 is DFQATT and CDR2 is SNEGSKA in the germline V gene (reference sequence). The CDR3: CSASPTGPSSYEQYF. The CDR3 coding sequence is TGCAGTGCTAGCCCCACAGGGCCTAGCTCCTACGAGCAGTACTTC.

This clonotype has only a few counts. The genes are TRBV9 and TRBJ2-2, with TRBD1 matching over 8 bases. The CDR3 contains 17 residues. J gave up 0 bases and V 1 base, and 5 bases lay outside the gene matches. The germline V gene encodes CDR1 SGDLS and CDR2 YYNGEE. CDR3 loop: CASSVRGDRTNTGELFF. DNA for the CDR3: TGTGCCAGCAGCGTAAGGGGGGACAGGACGAACACCGGGGAGCTGTTTTTT.

The rearrangement links TRBV4-3 to TRBJ2-1; D perhaps matches TRBD2 (5 bases). In germline, CDR1 is LGHNA, CDR2 YSLEER. Between the trimmed V and J ends, which lost 0 bases and 3 bases, there was a span of 9 bases. This CDR3 has 15 amino acids. The CDR3 region is CASSQDASFYNEQFF. The CDR3 DNA follows: TGCGCCAGCAGCCAAGACGCTAGCTTCTACAATGAGCAGTTCTTC.

Comment on this clonotype: A much larger clone sits a single nucleotide away, making a read error possible. This chain links TRBV3-1 with TRBJ2-7, with D hard to call. CDR3 length equals 13 residues. Germline CDR1 reads LGHDT; CDR2 reads YNNKEL (reference sequence). Here the CDR3 DNA reads TGTGCCAGCAGCCCCACCGGCTCCTGCGAGCAGTACTTC. It encodes CASSPTGSCEQYF.

This chain connects TRBV19 to TRBJ2-7, with 8 bases that match TRBD2. V dropped 7 bases and J dropped 0; count of bases not matched to a gene: 14. CDR3 length equals 17 residues. Per the germline V gene, CDR1 is LNHDA and CDR2 is SQIVND (reference sequence). CDR3 amino acids: CASILGGGRNISYEQYF. The CDR3 DNA reads TGTGCCAGTATCCTCGGGGGCGGGAGGAACATCTCCTACGAGCAGTACTTC.

This clonotype was observed many times. The chain joins TRBV3-1 to TRBJ1-1, with a tentative D call TRBD1 (6 bases). The CDR3 runs 13 residues. Germline V lookup: CDR1 LGHDT, CDR2 YNNKEL (reference sequence). Deletions cut 5 bases from V and 6 bases from J, with 13 bases between. CDR3 sequence (DNA): TGTGCCAGCAGCACGAACAGGGCAGCTGAAGCTTTCTTT. Its protein is CASSTNRAAEAFF. The full variable domain, with the rest looked up from reference TRBV3-1 and TRBJ1-1, is DTAVSQTPKYLVTQMGNDKSIKCEQNLGHDTMYWYKQDSKKFLKIMFSYNNKELIINETVPNRFSPKSPDKAHLNLHINSLELGDSAVYFCASSTNRAAEAFFGQGTRLTVV.

This clonotype was counted at least ten times. This chain connects TRBV19 to TRBJ2-7; 15 bases are a match to TRBD2. Unmatched junction bases numbered 7, after V lost 9 bases and J lost 7 bases. The CDR3 is made up of 14 amino acids. Germline V CDR1 and CDR2: LNHDA, SQIVND (reference sequence). The CDR3 reads CASQGTSGRSEQYF. In DNA, the CDR3 is TGTGCCAGCCAAGGGACTAGCGGGAGGAGTGAGCAGTACTTC.

Ten or more counts support this clonotype. The chain combines TRBV11-3 with TRBJ2-3; 8 bases fit TRBD2. The CDR3 is 15 residues long. Germline V gene sequence: CDR1 SGHNT, CDR2 YENEEA. Trimming cost V 3 bases and J 5 bases; bases outside gene matches: 7. The CDR3 nucleotides are TGTGCCAGCAGCTTCAACGGGAGGGCCGGAGATACGCAGTATTTT. It specifies CASSFNGRAGDTQYF.

This clonotype is a singleton in its sample. The J gene is TRBJ2-3, the V gene TRBV12-3 or TRBV12-4; the D gene could be TRBD1 or TRBD2 (5 bases each). This CDR3 region has 14 residues. With 3 bases removed from V and 2 bases from J, the gap between germline ends came to 9 bases. CDR3: CASSFSGTTDTQYF. The CDR3 nucleotides read TGTGCCAGCAGTTTCTCCGGGACCACAGATACGCAGTATTTT.

This clonotype was seen repeatedly, ten times or more. In DNA form, the CDR3 reads TGTGCCAGCAGTTTAGGGCCGGGACTAGTCGGGTATGAGCAGTTCTTC. Protein: CASSLGPGLVGYEQFF. V usage is TRBV27 and J usage is TRBJ2-1, with TRBD2 identical over 8 bases. Germline CDR1 and CDR2: MNHEY and SMNVEV (reference sequence). The CDR3 is 16 amino acids. The junction had 11 bases not matched to a gene; V was cut back by 2 bases and J by 8 bases.